This T cell receptor beta chain stems from a study of cytomegalovirus exposure and HLA in healthy donors. Study observations and caveats: Later analysis suggested most CMV-associated TCR beta chains were HLA-restricted.

Of note for this clone: Its antigen is undetermined.

The V gene's germline CDR1 is GTSNPN and CDR2 SVGIG (reference sequence). CDR3 length: 12 residues. The study ran its PCR with 60 Vbeta and 13 Jbeta primers. The assay was immunoSEQ multiplex PCR, and TCRdb's table has in-frame clones only and misses some. The table lists approximately 43,000 clones. The gene calls are TRBV30 and TRBJ2-7; D is perhaps TRBD1 (6 bases). This TCR came from a woman aged 25 to 39 in good health and CMV-seronegative. Material: PBMCs. For the CDR3, the DNA is TGTGCTGTGCACAGGGACCCCTACGAGCAGTACTTC. Protein sequence: CAVHRDPYEQYF.